This T cell receptor beta chain derives from a study of blood T cell repertoires in COVID-19. About the research overall: Sites across the United States, Italy and Spain contributed samples from acute and convalescent COVID-19.

The CDR3 is made up of 15 amino acids. V was cut by 5 bases and J by 9 bases, with 20 bases left in between. The V gene's germline CDR1 is SEHNR and CDR2 FQNEAQ (reference sequence). This clone appeared a single time. Here immunoSEQ multiplex PCR was the method, and the copy in TCRdb shows in-frame clones only, minus some. The sample records approximately 260,000 clones, approximately 83% being singletons. The TCR sequence derives from a woman of 80 years or more with acute or convalescent COVID-19. V gene TRBV7-9 combines with J gene TRBJ1-3, with a weak D call TRBD1 (6 bases). Sequenced: peripheral blood. CDR3 sequence reads: CASSRVQGPPGTIYF. CDR3 coding DNA: TGTGCCAGCAGCCGAGTACAGGGCCCTCCGGGCACCATATATTTT.